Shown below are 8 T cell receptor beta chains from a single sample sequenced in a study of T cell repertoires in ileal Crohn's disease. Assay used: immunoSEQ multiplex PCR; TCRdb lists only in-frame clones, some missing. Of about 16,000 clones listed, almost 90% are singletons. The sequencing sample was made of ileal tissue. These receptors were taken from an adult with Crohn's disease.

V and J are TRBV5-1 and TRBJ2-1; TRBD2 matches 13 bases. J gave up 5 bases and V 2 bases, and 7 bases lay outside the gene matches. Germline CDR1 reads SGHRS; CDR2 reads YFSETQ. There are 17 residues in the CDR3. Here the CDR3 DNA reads TGCGCCAGCAGCTTACTAGCGGGAGGGCCTCAGGACAATGAGCAGTTCTTC. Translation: CASSLLAGGPQDNEQFF.

The CDR3 protein is CASRPGQGILTNGYTF. The CDR3 nucleotides read TGTGCCAGCAGACCGGGACAGGGGATCCTCACGAATGGCTACACCTTC. The rearrangement links TRBV18 to TRBJ1-2; 10 nucleotides line up with TRBD1. Trimming removed 8 bases from V and 6 bases from J; junction bases left unmatched: 15. Germline V gene sequence: CDR1 KGHSH, CDR2 LQKENI. The CDR3 contains 16 residues.

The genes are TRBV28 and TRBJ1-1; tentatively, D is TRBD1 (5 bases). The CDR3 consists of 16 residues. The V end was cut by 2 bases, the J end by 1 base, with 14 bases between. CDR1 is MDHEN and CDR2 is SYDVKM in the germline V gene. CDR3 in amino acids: CASSLRGEMTNTEAFF. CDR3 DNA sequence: TGTGCCAGCAGTTTAAGGGGCGAAATGACGAACACTGAAGCTTTCTTT.

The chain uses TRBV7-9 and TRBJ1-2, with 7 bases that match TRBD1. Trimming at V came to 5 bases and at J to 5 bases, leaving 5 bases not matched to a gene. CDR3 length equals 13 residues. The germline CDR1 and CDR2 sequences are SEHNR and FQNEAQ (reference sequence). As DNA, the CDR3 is TGTGCCAGCAGCGGGACAGTTGATTATGGCTACACCTTC. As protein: CASSGTVDYGYTF.

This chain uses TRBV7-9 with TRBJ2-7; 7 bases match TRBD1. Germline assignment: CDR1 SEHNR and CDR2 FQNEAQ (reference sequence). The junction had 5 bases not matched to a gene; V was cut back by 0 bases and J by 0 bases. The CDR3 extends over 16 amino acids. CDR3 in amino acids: CASSLARAGGSYEQYF. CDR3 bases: TGTGCCAGCAGCTTAGCAAGGGCAGGGGGCTCCTACGAGCAGTACTTC.

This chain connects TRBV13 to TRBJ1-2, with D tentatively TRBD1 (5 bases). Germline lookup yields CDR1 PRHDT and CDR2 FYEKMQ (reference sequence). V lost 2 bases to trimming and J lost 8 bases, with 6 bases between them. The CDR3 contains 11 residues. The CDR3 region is CASSLRGGYTF. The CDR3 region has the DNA TGTGCCAGCAGCTTACGGGGGGGCTACACCTTC.

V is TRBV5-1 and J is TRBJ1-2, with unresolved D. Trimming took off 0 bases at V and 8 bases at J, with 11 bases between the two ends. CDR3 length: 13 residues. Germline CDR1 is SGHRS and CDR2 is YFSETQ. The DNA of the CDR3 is TGCGCCAGCAGCTTGGGAGAGGGATACGGCTACACCTTC. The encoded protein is CASSLGEGYGYTF.

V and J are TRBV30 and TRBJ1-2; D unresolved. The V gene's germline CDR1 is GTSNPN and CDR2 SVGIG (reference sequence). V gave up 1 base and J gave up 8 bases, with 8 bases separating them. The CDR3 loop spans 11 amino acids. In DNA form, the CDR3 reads TGTGCCTGGAGTGGACCGGGGGGCTACACCTTC. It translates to CAWSGPGGYTF.